This T cell receptor beta chain was sequenced in a study of CD8 T cells in ankylosing spondylitis. Germline CDR1 and CDR2: SGDLS and YYNGEE. This CDR3 has 16 amino acids. The V end lost 3 bases, the J end lost 3 bases, and 16 bases lay between the germline ends. There are a few counts of this clonotype. Its antigen is as yet unknown. Findings of the study overall: Within ankylosing spondylitis blood, a TCR beta motif made up of eight highly homologous variants appeared to be characteristic. Matched ankylosing spondylitis synovial fluid reportedly contained a significantly enriched population of disease-linked clones. As for the disease-linked clones, they showed a CD8+ phenotype and occurred at relatively low frequencies in peripheral blood.

In making TCR beta libraries, quantitative 5'-RACE with molecular barcodes was used. TCRdb reprocessed the 5' RACE reads with MiXCR, giving one entry per CDR3 protein. Of roughly 190,000 distinct CDR3 sequences in the sample, around 13% were seen once. This chain connects TRBV9 to TRBJ2-1; tentatively, D is TRBD2 (5 bases). The source of this sequence is a male donor with ankylosing spondylitis or in good health (not recorded which). Sequencing input: blood, either unsorted or a sorted T cell fraction (not recorded which). The CDR3 DNA reads as TGTGCCAGCAGCGACTTCGTTGGTGCGGGCTACAATGAGCAGTTCTTC. Translated, it gives CASSDFVGAGYNEQFF.